This T cell receptor (beta chain) was sequenced in a study of cytomegalovirus exposure and HLA in healthy donors. Study summary: Most genotyped donors, 65% to 85% of about 400, had Caucasian-associated genetic ancestry.

V was clipped by 5 bases and J by 6 bases; unmatched bases: 1. Germline assignment: CDR1 SGHAT and CDR2 FQNNGV. The CDR3 has 11 amino acids. The PCR employed 60 Vbeta primers together with 13 Jbeta primers. The data were produced by immunoSEQ multiplex PCR, yet TCRdb's version contains in-frame clones alone and is incomplete. The sample consists of some 190,000 clones, around 76% of them appearing once. Sequences were obtained from PBMCs. This TCR derives from a woman aged 25 to 45 in good health and CMV-seropositive. The rearrangement uses TRBV11-2 and TRBJ2-7; 7 nucleotides line up with TRBD2. CDR3 in DNA: TGTGCCAGCAGCGGGGGGGTCGAGCAGTACTTC. It encodes CASSGGVEQYF.